This T cell receptor beta chain was found in a study of blood T cells in healthy people across ages. Peripheral blood samples of around 11 milliliters were drawn from each donor. Trimming stripped 3 bases from V and 3 bases from J, with 15 bases between. This CDR3 contains 14 residues. Germline CDR1 is DFQATT and CDR2 is SNEGSKA (reference sequence). Sample-barcoded 5' priming and a J-beta primer mix drove a second PCR of roughly 6 to 12 cycles. Every cDNA molecule carried a tag from a template-switch adaptor bearing 12 random nucleotides. TCRdb used MiXCR to reprocess the 5' RACE reads, holding one entry per CDR3 protein. Of some 710,000 distinct CDR3 sequences in the sample, around a fifth are singletons; the top ten hold roughly a fifth.

The source material was blood. The sequence was obtained from a man between 65 and 85 years old in good health. V and J are TRBV20-1 and TRBJ2-7; D remains unclear. The CDR3 nucleotides read TGCAGTGCTAGGGAACTACGAACTGGCTACGAGCAGTACTTC. Its protein is CSARELRTGYEQYF.